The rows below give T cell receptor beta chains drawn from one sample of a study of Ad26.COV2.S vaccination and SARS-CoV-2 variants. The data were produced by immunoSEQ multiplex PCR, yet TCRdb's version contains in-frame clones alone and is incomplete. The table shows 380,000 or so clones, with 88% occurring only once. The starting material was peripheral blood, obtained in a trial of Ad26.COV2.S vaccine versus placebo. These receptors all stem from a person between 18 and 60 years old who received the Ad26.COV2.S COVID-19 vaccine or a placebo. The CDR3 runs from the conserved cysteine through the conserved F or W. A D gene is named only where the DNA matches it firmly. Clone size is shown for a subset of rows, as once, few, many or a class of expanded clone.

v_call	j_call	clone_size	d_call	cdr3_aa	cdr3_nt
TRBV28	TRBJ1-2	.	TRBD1	CASRGPGQGDSNYGYTF	TGTGCCAGCAGGGGACCGGGACAGGGGGACTCTAACTATGGCTACACCTTC
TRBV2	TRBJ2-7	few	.	CASSAQLGGSYEQYF	TGTGCCAGCAGCGCTCAGCTGGGGGGCTCCTACGAGCAGTACTTC
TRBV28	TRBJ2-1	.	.	CASRTGTRLYNEQFF	TGTGCCAGCAGAACCGGGACACGTCTCTACAATGAGCAGTTCTTC
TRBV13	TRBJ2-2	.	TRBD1	CASRLGQGPRSNTGELFF	TGTGCCAGCAGACTGGGACAGGGGCCCCGTTCGAACACCGGGGAGCTGTTTTTT
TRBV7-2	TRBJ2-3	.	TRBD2	CASSLGGGATDTQYF	TGTGCCAGCAGCTTAGGCGGGGGGGCCACAGATACGCAGTATTTT
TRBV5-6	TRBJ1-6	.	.	CASSSDRSYNSPLHF	TGTGCCAGCAGCTCGGACCGTTCCTATAATTCACCCCTCCACTTT
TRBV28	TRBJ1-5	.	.	CASRDDMGTLTQWPQHF	TGTGCCAGCAGGGACGATATGGGGACCCTTACTCAATGGCCCCAGCATTTT
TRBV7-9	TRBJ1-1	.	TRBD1	CASSPMTGVNTEAFF	TGTGCCAGCAGCCCTATGACAGGGGTGAACACTGAAGCTTTCTTT
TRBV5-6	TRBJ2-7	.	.	CASSYRDLVEQYF	TGTGCCAGCAGCTACCGGGACCTCGTGGAGCAGTACTTC
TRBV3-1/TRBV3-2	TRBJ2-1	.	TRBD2	CASSQDRTAGSSGRPNEQFF	TGTGCCAGCAGCCAAGATAGAACCGCGGGGTCTAGCGGGAGGCCCAATGAGCAGTTCTTC
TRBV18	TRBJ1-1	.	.	CASSPGGDEAFF	TGTGCCAGCTCACCAGGGGGCGATGAAGCTTTCTTT
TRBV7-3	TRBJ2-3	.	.	CASSLNPTTDTQYF	TGTGCCAGCAGCTTAAATCCTACCACAGATACGCAGTATTTT
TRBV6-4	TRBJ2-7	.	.	CASSDSGGRYEQYF	TGTGCCAGCAGTGACTCGGGGGGACGCTACGAGCAGTACTTC
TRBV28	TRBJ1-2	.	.	CASSLTSMLIGYGYTF	TGTGCCAGCAGTTTGACAAGTATGCTAATAGGATATGGCTACACCTTC
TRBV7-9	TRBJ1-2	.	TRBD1	CASSLGRQGDTF	TGTGCCAGCAGCTTAGGAAGACAGGGTGACACCTTC
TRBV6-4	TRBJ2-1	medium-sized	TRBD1	CASSEEAGGYNEQFF	TGTGCCAGCAGTGAAGAGGCAGGGGGTTACAATGAGCAGTTCTTC
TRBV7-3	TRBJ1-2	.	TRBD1	CASSFGTGSNYGYTF	TGTGCCAGCAGCTTCGGGACAGGGTCTAACTATGGCTACACCTTC
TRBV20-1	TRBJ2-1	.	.	CSATLYNEQFF	TGCAGTGCTACCCTTTACAATGAGCAGTTCTTC
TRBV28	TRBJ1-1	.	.	CASDSTMNTEAFF	TGTGCCAGCGACAGTACCATGAACACTGAAGCTTTCTTT
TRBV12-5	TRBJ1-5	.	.	CASGPGHTQPQHF	TGTGCTAGTGGTCCCGGGCATACGCAGCCCCAGCATTTT
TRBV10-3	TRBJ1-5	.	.	CAISGMGGGQPQHF	TGTGCCATCAGTGGGATGGGGGGAGGGCAGCCCCAGCATTTT
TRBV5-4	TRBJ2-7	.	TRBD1	CASSFGTGFSYEQYF	TGTGCCAGCAGCTTCGGGACAGGGTTTTCCTACGAGCAGTACTTC
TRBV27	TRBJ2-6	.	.	CASSGRGLGANVLTF	TGTGCCAGCAGTGGCAGGGGTCTTGGGGCCAACGTCCTGACTTTC
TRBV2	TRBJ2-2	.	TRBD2	CASSRIPGGTGELFF	TGTGCCAGCAGCAGGATTCCGGGGGGCACCGGGGAGCTGTTTTTT
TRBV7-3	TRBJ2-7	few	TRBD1	CASSLMGQAIYEQYF	TGTGCCAGCAGCTTAATGGGACAGGCGATCTACGAGCAGTACTTC
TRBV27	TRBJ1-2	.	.	CASGRLTNYGYTF	TGTGCCAGCGGACGCCTCACTAACTATGGCTACACCTTC
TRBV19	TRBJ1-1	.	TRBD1	CASSIDRVNTEAFF	TGTGCCAGTAGTATCGACAGGGTCAACACTGAAGCTTTCTTT
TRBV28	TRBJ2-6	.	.	CASRGGANVLTF	TGTGCCAGCAGAGGTGGGGCCAACGTCCTGACTTTC
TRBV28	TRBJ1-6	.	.	CASSPGGEGSPLHF	TGTGCCAGCAGTCCCGGCGGGGAGGGTTCACCCCTCCACTTT
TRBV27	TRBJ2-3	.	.	CASSLGEVLTDTQYF	TGTGCCAGCAGTTTAGGAGAGGTCCTCACAGATACGCAGTATTTT
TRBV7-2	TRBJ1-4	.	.	CASSLGGEVELFF	TGTGCCAGCAGCTTGGGGGGGGAGGTGGAACTGTTTTTT
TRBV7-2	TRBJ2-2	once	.	CASSSLQGLAGELFF	TGTGCCAGCAGCTCCCTCCAGGGTCTCGCCGGGGAGCTGTTTTTT
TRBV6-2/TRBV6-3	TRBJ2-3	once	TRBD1	CASSYPTGVGYLADTQYF	TGTGCCAGCAGTTACCCCACAGGGGTTGGCTATTTGGCAGATACGCAGTATTTT
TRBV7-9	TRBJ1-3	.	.	CASSTPGTGGNTIYF	TGTGCCAGCAGTACCCCGGGAACGGGTGGAAACACCATATATTTT
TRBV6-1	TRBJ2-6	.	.	CASSEMGVGANVLTF	TGTGCCAGCAGTGAAATGGGGGTCGGGGCCAACGTCCTGACTTTC
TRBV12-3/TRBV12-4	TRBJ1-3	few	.	CASSVQEGNTIYF	TGTGCCAGCAGCGTCCAGGAAGGAAACACCATATATTTT
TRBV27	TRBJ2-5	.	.	CASSGWGSSGETQYF	TGTGCCAGCAGTGGGTGGGGAAGCTCCGGGGAGACCCAGTACTTC